One sample yielded the 25 T cell receptor beta chains listed below, sequenced in a study of blood T cells in healthy people across ages (dated by TCRdb to between 2014 and 2017). The library came from 5' RACE. The sequencing machine was an Illumina HiSeq 2500. The second PCR ran for about 7 to 11 cycles and used a J-beta primer mix along with a sample-barcoded 5' primer. Using fastp trimming at Q25 and MiXCR clonotype assembly, TCRdb reanalyzed the public sequencing data and kept in-frame beta chains. Records with the same CDR3 protein are collapsed into one entry carrying the most frequent genes and DNA. Present in this sample are more than 900,000 distinct CDR3 sequences, 25% to 35% of which were seen just once. The leading ten clones occupy roughly 10% of the sample. These records were also assigned to another study, of T cells of mothers and their children.

The sequenced material came from blood. All receptors come from a woman aged 40-49 years in good health.

This clonotype was seen repeatedly, ten times or more. V is TRBV5-1 and J is TRBJ1-2; unclear D gene. The CDR3 has 13 residues. V lost 3 bases, J lost 3 bases, and 9 bases lay in between. CDR1 and CDR2 from the germline V gene are SGHRS and YFSETQ. The CDR3 region has the DNA TGCGCCAGCAGCTCTCAGCGGGACTATGGCTACACCTTC. This translates into CASSSQRDYGYTF.

This clonotype was seen repeatedly, ten times or more. The V gene is TRBV7-2, the J gene TRBJ2-5; 7 bases are a match to TRBD2. The V gene end was trimmed by 1 base and the J gene end by 7 bases; junction bases not matched to a gene: 9. Germline assignment: CDR1 SGHTA and CDR2 FQGNSA. The length of the CDR3 is 15 residues. CDR3 coding DNA: TGTGCCAGCAGCTTAGAGCGGGGAGGCCTATCGACCCAGTACTTC. Amino acid sequence: CASSLERGGLSTQYF.

With respect to this clonotype: With a much larger clone just one base away, this may be a read error. The chain uses TRBV29-1 and TRBJ2-1; the D gene is possibly TRBD1 (5 bases). The CDR3 has 16 amino acids. Germline-derived CDR1 and CDR2 are SQVTM and ANQGSEA. DNA for the CDR3: TGCAGCGTTGAAGATCAGATGACACAGGCGAACAAAGAGCAGTTCTTC. Translating it yields CSVEDQMTQANKEQFF.

J is TRBJ2-5 and V is TRBV28, with D uncertain. The CDR3 consists of 12 residues. Trimming took off 6 bases at V and 5 bases at J, with 10 bases between the two ends. CDR1 and CDR2 (germline): MDHEN, SYDVKM. This CDR3 is CASSSTWETQYF. The CDR3 DNA reads as TGTGCCAGCAGCTCGACCTGGGAGACCCAGTACTTC.

This clonotype was observed at least ten times. This rearrangement joins TRBV7-2 to TRBJ1-1, with a weak D call TRBD1 (5 bases). The CDR3 spans 15 residues. Trimming shortened V by 7 bases and J by 1 base, and 16 bases separated the two germline ends. Germline V gives CDR1 SGHTA, CDR2 FQGNSA. CDR3 sequence reads: CASKLGSRANTEAFF. CDR3 nucleotide sequence: TGTGCCAGCAAGCTTGGGTCCAGGGCGAACACTGAAGCTTTCTTT.

In this sample, this clonotype turned up a few times. The V call is TRBV5-1, the J call TRBJ2-1; D call uncertain. Germline CDR1 SGHRS, CDR2 YFSETQ. This CDR3 is built from 14 residues. V was trimmed by 4 bases and J by 0 bases, leaving 8 bases between them. In DNA, the CDR3 is TGCGCCAGCAGCCCCGAGTACTCCTACAATGAGCAGTTCTTC. Protein sequence: CASSPEYSYNEQFF.

Details on this clonotype: An end of the junction differs from the germline gene, which may be a read error. This rearrangement joins TRBV7-8 to TRBJ1-2; maybe TRBD1 (6 bases). Germline CDR1 is SGHVS and CDR2 is FQNEAQ. The CDR3 is 14 amino acids. CDR3 amino acids: CANSSAGGAGGYTF. CDR3 bases: TGTGCCAACAGCTCCGCGGGGGGGGCGGGAGGCTACACCTTC.

The table lists this clonotype with many counts. V is TRBV12-3 or TRBV12-4 and J is TRBJ2-7; D is undetermined. V lost 6 bases, J lost 1 base, and 16 bases lay in between. This CDR3 spans 15 amino acids. In DNA form, the CDR3 reads TGTGCCAGCAGCCCCTCTAGTTGGCGTTCCTACGAGCAGTACTTC. It codes for CASSPSSWRSYEQYF.

This clonotype turned up a few times. The J gene is TRBJ2-1, the V gene TRBV28; TRBD2 aligns across 13 bases. The ends lost 5 bases at V and 2 bases at J; junction bases unmatched: 9. CDR1 MDHEN and CDR2 SYDVKM come from the germline V gene. This CDR3 has 18 amino acids. The CDR3 nucleotides read TGTGCCAGCAGTGACCCGAGGGGACTAGCGGGGACCTACAATGAGCAGTTCTTC. It yields the protein CASSDPRGLAGTYNEQFF.

The genes are TRBV20-1 and TRBJ2-3; D is tentatively TRBD1 or TRBD2 (5 bases each). CDR1 and CDR2 from the germline V gene are DFQATT and SNEGSKA (reference sequence). The CDR3 is made up of 12 amino acids. The CDR3 DNA follows: TGCACCCCCCGGGGCTCCACAGATACGCAGTATTTT. Its protein is CTPRGSTDTQYF.

Of note for this clonotype: A much more abundant neighbour one base away suggests this may be a read error. V and J are TRBV12-3 or TRBV12-4 and TRBJ1-1, with TRBD1 matching over 8 bases. The CDR3 loop spans 15 amino acids. The CDR3 loop reads CTSSPTDRVNTEAFF. The CDR3 DNA reads as TGTACCAGCAGTCCCACGGACAGGGTGAACACTGAAGCTTTCTTT.

This clonotype has more than one count but fewer than ten. J is TRBJ1-2 and V is TRBV6-5, with D maybe TRBD1 (6 bases). V shed 6 bases and J shed 8 bases, with 19 bases lying between them. This CDR3 has 14 residues. Looked up from germline, CDR1 is MNHEY and CDR2 is SVGAGI. The CDR3 is CASSPGSGVEGYTF. The CDR3 DNA is TGTGCCAGCAGCCCAGGGTCAGGGGTAGAGGGCTACACCTTC.

The rearrangement joins TRBV2 to TRBJ1-1, with 9 positions matching TRBD1. The V gene's germline CDR1 is SNHLY and CDR2 FYNNEI. V was pared by 6 bases and J by 1 base, with 6 bases of the junction left unmatched. The CDR3 is 15 amino acids. The CDR3 spells CASRDPGQGNTEAFF. As DNA, the CDR3 is TGTGCCAGCAGAGATCCGGGACAGGGGAACACTGAAGCTTTCTTT. Full variable domain (remainder filled in from reference TRBV2 and TRBJ1-1): EPEVTQTPSHQVTQMGQEVILRCVPISNHLYFYWYRQILGQKVEFLVSFYNNEISEKSEIFDDQFSVERPDGSNFTLKIRSTKLEDSAMYFCASRDPGQGNTEAFFGQGTRLTVV.

This clonotype has only a few counts. V is TRBV5-1 and J is TRBJ2-3, with D tentatively TRBD1 or TRBD2 (5 bases each). The CDR3 has 15 amino acids. V was pared by 3 bases and J by 1 base, with 12 bases between. Germline V gene lookup returns CDR1 SGHRS and CDR2 YFSETQ. In DNA, the CDR3 is TGCGCCAGCAGCTGGTGGTCGGGGCGCACAGATACGCAGTATTTT. Encoded protein: CASSWWSGRTDTQYF. Drawing the rest from reference TRBV5-1 and TRBJ2-3, the complete variable domain is KAGVTQTPRYLIKTRGQQVTLSCSPISGHRSVSWYQQTPGQGLQFLFEYFSETQRNKGNFPGRFSGRQFSNSRSEMNVSTLELGDSALYLCASSWWSGRTDTQYFGPGTRLTVL.

This clonotype was seen only a few times. The chain has TRBV12-5 and TRBJ2-5; 8 bases are shared with TRBD1. After removal of 6 bases from V and 5 bases from J, the junction contained 14 bases not matched to a gene. Germline CDR1 is LGHNT and CDR2 is FRNRAP. The CDR3 is made up of 16 amino acids. The CDR3 nucleotides are TGTGCTAGTGGGACCGAAAGGACCAGGGGGCTTGAGACCCAGTACTTC. Residues: CASGTERTRGLETQYF. Combining the CDR3 with reference TRBV12-5 and TRBJ2-5 gives the whole variable domain DARVTQTPRHKVTEMGQEVTMRCQPILGHNTVFWYRQTMMQGLELLAYFRNRAPLDDSGMPKDRFSAEMPDATLATLKIQPSEPRDSAVYFCASGTERTRGLETQYFGPGTRLLVL.

The chain carries TRBV4-1 and TRBJ1-1; D unresolved. The germline gives CDR1 MGHRA, CDR2 YSYEKL. This CDR3 spans 15 amino acids. V was clipped by 5 bases and J by 3 bases, with 16 bases between them. CDR3 loop: CASSSSTRWDTEAFF. In nucleotides, the CDR3 is TGCGCCAGCAGCTCCTCAACAAGGTGGGACACTGAAGCTTTCTTT.

To note about this clonotype: A much more abundant neighbour one base away suggests this may be a read error. V gene TRBV7-6 combines with J gene TRBJ2-6; D is perhaps TRBD2 (5 bases). CDR1 SGHVS and CDR2 FNYEAQ come from the germline V gene. The CDR3 runs 13 residues. The CDR3 region is CAGSPTEGNVLTF. CDR3 DNA: TGTGCCGGCAGCCCCACAGAGGGTAACGTCCTGACTTTC.

A note on this clonotype: A junction end diverges from the germline sequence, so it may reflect a read error. V is TRBV10-3 and J is TRBJ2-1, with D possibly matching TRBD2 (6 bases). Germline V gene lookup returns CDR1 ENHRY and CDR2 SYGVKD. The CDR3 runs to 13 residues. CDR3 region: CAIGGFSYNEQVF. CDR3 coding DNA: TGTGCCATTGGGGGGTTCTCCTACAATGAGCAGGTCTTC.

This clonotype was seen only a few times. This chain joins TRBV20-1 and TRBJ2-7, with D tentatively TRBD1 (7 bases). CDR1 is DFQATT and CDR2 is SNEGSKA in the germline V gene (reference sequence). CDR3 length: 14 amino acids. V was shortened by 4 bases and J by 2 bases, with 15 bases between the two germline ends. CDR3 nucleotides: TGCAGTGCTAAATCGGCAGGGGGGACCTACGAGCAGTACTTC. Translating gives CSAKSAGGTYEQYF.

This clonotype was seen more than once but under ten times. The chain has TRBV24-1 and TRBJ1-2; D is undetermined. Germline-derived CDR1 and CDR2 are KGHDR and SFDVKD. The germline V and J ends were trimmed by 4 bases and 1 base, with 9 bases remaining between them. The CDR3 extends over 14 amino acids. In DNA, the CDR3 is TGTGCCACCAGTGACCAGAAAATTAACTATGGCTACACCTTC. Protein product: CATSDQKINYGYTF.

The V and J genes are TRBV12-3 or TRBV12-4 and TRBJ1-2; the match to TRBD1 covers 7 bases. The CDR3 loop spans 14 amino acids. V was clipped by 8 bases and J by 3 bases; unmatched bases: 9. Here the CDR3 reads CASLRDSSYYGYTF. In nucleotides, the CDR3 is TGTGCCAGCTTAAGGGACAGCTCGTACTATGGCTACACCTTC.

The V call is TRBV5-1, the J call TRBJ2-5, with 7 bases matching TRBD1. This CDR3 has 15 residues. V lost 0 bases and J lost 4; bases outside the gene matches: 6. CDR1 and CDR2 from the germline V gene are SGHRS and YFSETQ. CDR3 loop: CASSLGGQSGETQYF. Here the CDR3 DNA reads TGCGCCAGCAGCTTGGGGGGACAGAGTGGAGAGACCCAGTACTTC.

There are many counts of this clonotype. The CDR3 here is CASRELLAGDFYEQYF. CDR3 nucleotides: TGTGCCAGCAGAGAACTACTAGCGGGGGATTTCTACGAGCAGTACTTC. This chain links TRBV2 with TRBJ2-7; 11 bases line up with TRBD2. The CDR3 is 16 amino acids. CDR1 is SNHLY and CDR2 is FYNNEI in the germline V gene. V was clipped by 6 bases and J by 3 bases; unmatched bases: 10.

In the case of this clonotype: With a much larger clone just one base away, this may be a read error. This rearrangement joins TRBV4-3 to TRBJ2-7, with 7 bases lining up with TRBD2. The V and J ends lost 3 bases and 0 bases, in that order; junction bases with no gene match: 14. CDR3 length equals 18 residues. Germline values: CDR1 LGHNA, CDR2 YSLEER. The CDR3 loop reads CASSQGLAGDYSSYEQYF. CDR3 coding DNA: TGCGCCAGCAGCCAGGGTCTCGCGGGGGATTACAGCTCCTACGAGCAGTACTTC.

This clonotype was counted ten times or more. The chain employs TRBV27 and TRBJ2-1, with a weak D call TRBD1 (5 bases). Per the germline V gene, CDR1 is MNHEY and CDR2 is SMNVEV (reference sequence). The ends were cut back, 5 bases at V and 7 bases at J, with 15 bases in the middle. The length of the CDR3 is 14 residues. The CDR3 here is CASSQGRVANEQFF. The CDR3 DNA follows: TGTGCCAGCAGTCAGGGCAGGGTAGCAAATGAGCAGTTCTTC.